Listed here are 15 T cell receptor beta chains from one sample, sequenced in a study of blood T cell repertoires in COVID-19. Libraries were prepared by immunoSEQ multiplex PCR; TCRdb keeps only in-frame clonotypes and omits some of them. The sample consists of about 140,000 clones, nearly 90% of them appearing once. Sequenced: peripheral blood. All receptors come from a man between 65 and 85 years old with acute or convalescent COVID-19.

The rearrangement joins TRBV5-4 to TRBJ1-2; D gene unclear. Germline loops: CDR1 SGHNT, CDR2 YYREEE (reference sequence). This CDR3 contains 13 residues. Trimming took off 4 bases at V and 5 bases at J, with 12 bases between the two ends. CDR3 in amino acids: CASSQSEGYGYTF. The CDR3 DNA reads TGTGCCAGCAGCCAATCGGAGGGTTATGGCTACACCTTC.

The V gene is TRBV11-2, the J gene TRBJ2-2; weak D call: TRBD2 (7 bases). Trimming took off 3 bases at V and 7 bases at J, with 15 bases between the two ends. The germline V gene encodes CDR1 SGHAT and CDR2 FQNNGV. The CDR3 loop spans 15 amino acids. The CDR3 sequence is CASSFNGGANGELFF. The CDR3, as DNA: TGTGCCAGCAGCTTTAATGGGGGGGCGAACGGGGAGCTGTTTTTT.

The chain employs TRBV2 and TRBJ2-1, with a weak D call TRBD2 (5 bases). The CDR3 loop spans 15 amino acids. Between the trimmed V and J ends, which lost 8 bases and 4 bases, there was a span of 18 bases. CDR1 and CDR2 from the germline V gene are SNHLY and FYNNEI. The CDR3 region is CASVGGLAFYNEQFF. CDR3 in DNA: TGTGCCAGCGTGGGTGGGCTAGCTTTTTACAATGAGCAGTTCTTC.

This clone has only one observation. The chain is built from TRBV7-8 and TRBJ2-2; 11 nucleotides align to TRBD1. The ends lost 5 bases at V and 5 bases at J; junction bases unmatched: 10. The CDR3 is 17 amino acids. Per germline, CDR1 SGHVS and CDR2 FQNEAQ. CDR3 in DNA: TGTGCCAGCAGCCTGTCCCGGACAGGGGGCAAGACCGGGGAGCTGTTTTTT. This translates into CASSLSRTGGKTGELFF.

This clone has just a few counts. CDR3 coding DNA: TGTGCCAGCAGTTACTCGAGGCAGGGGTATCAGCCCCAGCATTTT. The encoded protein is CASSYSRQGYQPQHF. The gene calls are TRBV6-5 and TRBJ1-5, with D possibly matching TRBD1 (6 bases). Trimming removed 0 bases at V and 5 bases at J, with 11 bases between. The germline V gene encodes CDR1 MNHEY and CDR2 SVGAGI. The CDR3 extends over 15 amino acids.

CDR3 in DNA: TGTGCCAGCAGCTTGGGACCGACTACCTATAATTCACCCCTCCACTTT. Protein product: CASSLGPTTYNSPLHF. The chain uses TRBV5-6 and TRBJ1-6; D is uncertain. The CDR3 is 16 amino acids. Trimming pared 0 bases from V and 2 bases from J, leaving 9 bases between. Germline V gives CDR1 SGHDT, CDR2 YYEEEE.

The V gene is TRBV7-8, the J gene TRBJ1-1; no clear D. The CDR3 has 15 residues. Germline V gene sequence: CDR1 SGHVS, CDR2 FQNEAQ. V was shortened by 1 base and J by 4 bases, with 13 bases between the two germline ends. The CDR3 loop is CASSLGASRSTEAFF. The CDR3 nucleotides are TGTGCCAGCAGCTTAGGCGCCTCGAGGAGCACTGAAGCTTTCTTT.

This clone was seen more than once but under ten times. The rearrangement joins TRBV27 to TRBJ2-7; no firm D call. The CDR3 consists of 18 residues. The germline gives CDR1 MNHEY, CDR2 SMNVEV (reference sequence). Trimming stripped 3 bases from V and 2 bases from J, with 23 bases between. This CDR3 reads CASSFRSHSDSITYEQYF. In DNA form, the CDR3 reads TGTGCCAGCAGTTTTCGTTCTCACTCCGACTCGATTACCTACGAGCAGTACTTC.

The gene calls are TRBV5-4 and TRBJ1-6, with D possibly being TRBD1 (5 bases). The CDR3 extends over 14 amino acids. V was shortened by 5 bases and J by 7 bases, with 13 bases between the two germline ends. The germline CDR1 and CDR2 sequences are SGHNT and YYREEE (reference sequence). CDR3 sequence: CASRQGFENSPLHF. The CDR3 DNA reads as TGTGCCAGCAGGCAGGGTTTTGAGAATTCACCCCTCCACTTT.

The V gene is TRBV20-1, the J gene TRBJ2-1, with a possible D match to TRBD2 (5 bases). CDR1 is DFQATT, CDR2 SNEGSKA, per germline (reference sequence). This CDR3 has 11 residues. As DNA, the CDR3 is TGCAGGGCGTCTGGACTTCTTGAGCAGTTCTTC. Protein: CRASGLLEQFF.

CDR3 nucleotide sequence: TGTGCCAGCAGCCAAGATCTTTTCGGGCAGGGGGCGGTCTATGAGCAGTTCTTC. This encodes CASSQDLFGQGAVYEQFF. The rearrangement joins TRBV3-1 (or the pseudogene TRBV3-2) to TRBJ2-1; 8 bases agree with TRBD1. The junction had 15 bases not matched to a gene; V was cut back by 0 bases and J by 8 bases. The CDR3 has 18 amino acids. Germline values: CDR1 LGHDT, CDR2 YNNKEL (reference sequence).

V usage is TRBV3-1 (or the pseudogene TRBV3-2) and J usage is TRBJ2-1; D may be TRBD2 (6 bases). Germline-derived CDR1 and CDR2 are LGHDT and YNNKEL (reference sequence). The CDR3 extends over 15 amino acids. V lost 5 bases and J 4 bases, leaving 15 bases between the germline ends. The CDR3 nucleotides are TGTGCCAGCAGCTTCAAGTTGGGGGGATACAATGAGCAGTTCTTC. Protein product: CASSFKLGGYNEQFF.

This clone has more than one count but fewer than ten. V and J are TRBV27 and TRBJ1-3; possible D gene TRBD1, 6 bases. There are 19 residues in the CDR3. The germline gives CDR1 MNHEY, CDR2 SMNVEV (reference sequence). V lost 0 bases and J lost 0, with 18 bases in between. CDR3 DNA: TGTGCCAGCAGTTTATCGTGGGCAGGGGCCGCTATCTCTGGAAACACCATATATTTT. Its translation is CASSLSWAGAAISGNTIYF.

The chain couples TRBV12-3 or TRBV12-4 to TRBJ1-2, with D unclear. V dropped 5 bases and J dropped 6 bases, with 10 bases sitting between them. The CDR3 is 12 residues long. CDR3 in amino acids: CASSLFLHGYTF. The CDR3 region has the DNA TGTGCCAGCAGTCTCTTTCTCCATGGCTACACCTTC.

V usage is TRBV19 and J usage is TRBJ1-1; TRBD1 matches 8 bases. Germline lookup yields CDR1 LNHDA and CDR2 SQIVND (reference sequence). The CDR3 has 16 residues. Losses at the gene ends were 7 bases for V and 2 bases for J; bases not matched to a gene: 12. CDR3 coding DNA: TGTGCCAGTACTTACGACAGGGGAGGGTTAAACACTGAAGCTTTCTTT. Translating it yields CASTYDRGGLNTEAFF.